This T cell receptor (beta chain) was identified in a study of T cells in Graves' hyperthyroidism and ophthalmopathy. This CDR3 has 14 residues. Trimming cost V 0 bases and J 7 bases, with 10 bases left between them. The germline gives CDR1 KGHSH, CDR2 LQKENI. The investigators amplified TCR beta CDR3 regions from RNA transcripts. The TCR CDR3 was amplified in a first-round RT-PCR using the HTBI primer set. TCRdb recomputed calls from the multiplex PCR reads with MiXCR, one row per CDR3 protein. The profile shows a few hundred thousand distinct CDR3 sequences, 15% to 20% of them singletons. This clonotype was recorded many times.

The clonotype originates from a woman in her 50s with Graves' hyperthyroidism. Material: blood. V and J are TRBV18 and TRBJ2-1; a weak D match, TRBD1 (5 bases). The DNA for the CDR3 is TGTGCCAGCTCACCACCCTCAGGGTCGAATGAGCAGTTCTTC. Protein sequence: CASSPPSGSNEQFF. Complete variable domain (other parts from reference TRBV18 and TRBJ2-1): NAGVMQNPRHLVRRRGQEARLRCSPMKGHSHVYWYRQLPEEGLKFMVYLQKENIIDESGMPKERFSAEFPKEGPSILRIQQVVRGDSAAYFCASSPPSGSNEQFFGPGTRLTVL.